The T cell receptor (beta chain) under discussion was sequenced for a study of molecular identifiers for immune sequencing clone quantification. MiXCR was run by TCRdb on the PCR reads, yielding one entry per CDR3 protein. The table records 35,000 to 45,000 distinct CDR3 sequences, over 15% of them present only once. This clonotype was seen a handful of times. This CDR3 spans 19 amino acids. The V segment lost 7 bases and the J segment 9 bases; nucleotides outside the gene matches: 27. CDR1 MNHEY and CDR2 SVGEGT come from the germline V gene. The sample was naive CD8+ T cells from blood, with Jurkat cell RNA spiked in. Subset noted: FACS-sorted CD8+CD4-CCR7+CD45RA+ naive T cells. The chain is built from TRBV6-2 or TRBV6-3 and TRBJ2-1; the match to TRBD1 covers 7 bases. The receptor was derived from a human donor in good health. Some libraries in this study had Jurkat cell RNA spiked in. In nucleotides, the CDR3 is TGTGCCAGCACCGAACGACAGGGCACACCTGAAAATCGGGATATTGAGCAGTTCTTC. Amino acid sequence: CASTERQGTPENRDIEQFF.